Listed here are 30 T cell receptor beta chains from one sample, sequenced in a study of T cells after yellow fever vaccination. A single record per CDR3 protein comes from TCRdb applying MiXCR to the 5' RACE reads. The table includes roughly 32,000 distinct CDR3 sequences, about 10% detected once. Source: PBMCs, either bulk or a sorted T-cell subset (CD4+, CD8+, memory, or dextramer-sorted; not recorded which), taken more than 14 days after the first yellow fever vaccination. Receptors were obtained from a man younger than 35 who received the YFV17D yellow fever vaccine.

This clonotype was seen ten or more times. This sequence joins TRBV19 and TRBJ2-4, with D possibly matching TRBD1 (6 bases). Germline CDR1 is LNHDA and CDR2 is SQIVND (reference sequence). V shed 6 bases and J shed 7 bases, with 16 bases lying between them. The CDR3 spans 14 residues. The CDR3 region has the DNA TGTGCCAGTAGCACAGGGCAGGGTTTCAACATTCAGTACTTC. Protein sequence: CASSTGQGFNIQYF.

Many counts were recorded for this clonotype. The V gene is TRBV6-1, the J gene TRBJ1-5, with 7 bases aligning to TRBD1. The CDR3 is made up of 17 amino acids. With V trimmed by 4 bases and J by 0 bases, 9 bases remained unmatched. Germline loops: CDR1 MNHNS, CDR2 SASEGT. CDR3 loop: CASSGGRDSYSNQPQHF. DNA of the CDR3: TGTGCCAGCAGTGGAGGGCGGGACAGTTATAGCAATCAGCCCCAGCATTTT.

This clonotype appeared a few times. This sequence joins TRBV7-8 and TRBJ1-2; 8 bases fit TRBD1. V trimming: 10 bases; J trimming: 2 bases; junction bases outside the gene matches: 18. The CDR3 extends over 17 amino acids. CDR1 SGHVS and CDR2 FQNEAQ come from the germline V gene. The chain's CDR3 is CATSLQGVLASNYGYTF. For the CDR3, the DNA is TGTGCCACTTCCTTACAGGGGGTTCTGGCTTCGAACTATGGCTACACCTTC.

In the case of this clonotype: A much larger clone is a single base away; this may be a read error. V usage is TRBV7-2 and J usage is TRBJ1-3; D is undetermined. Germline CDR1 is SGHTA and CDR2 is FQGNSA. Trimming took off 0 bases at V and 3 bases at J, with 6 bases between the two ends. The CDR3 sequence is 14 residues long. CDR3 in amino acids: CASSLAWDGNTIYF. In nucleotides, the CDR3 is TGTGCCAGCAGCTTAGCCTGGGATGGAAACACCATATATTTT.

There are many counts of this clonotype. This CDR3 reads CSVTGSGNTEAFF. CDR3 coding DNA: TGCAGCGTTACAGGGTCGGGCAACACTGAAGCTTTCTTT. The chain carries TRBV29-1 and TRBJ1-1, with D perhaps matching TRBD1 (6 bases). V lost 5 bases and J 2 bases, leaving 12 bases between the germline ends. Germline CDR1 is SQVTM and CDR2 is ANQGSEA. The CDR3 totals 13 residues.

This clonotype was detected many times. The CDR3 sequence: CASSLAGGPSNEQFF. CDR3 nucleotides: TGTGCCAGCAGCTTAGCCGGGGGGCCTAGCAATGAGCAGTTCTTC. The chain combines TRBV11-2 with TRBJ2-1, with D possibly matching TRBD2 (7 bases). The V gene's germline CDR1 is SGHAT and CDR2 FQNNGV. CDR3 size: 15 residues. V lost 1 base to trimming and J lost 6 bases, with 13 bases between them.

This clonotype was observed at least ten times. The V call is TRBV27, the J call TRBJ2-2; D may correspond to TRBD1 or TRBD2 (6 bases each). V lost 0 bases, J lost 2 bases, and 7 bases lay in between. The CDR3 is 15 amino acids. The germline V gene encodes CDR1 MNHEY and CDR2 SMNVEV (reference sequence). For the CDR3, the DNA is TGTGCCAGCAGTTTATCGGGGGGCAACACCGGGGAGCTGTTTTTT. Translated: CASSLSGGNTGELFF.

Relative to its sample, this clonotype is medium-sized (0.01 to 0.1%). The rearrangement uses TRBV19 and TRBJ2-1, with TRBD2 identical over 7 bases. The germline gives CDR1 LNHDA, CDR2 SQIVND (reference sequence). Trimming took 2 bases from V and 8 from J; bases not matched to a gene: 3. The CDR3 has 13 amino acids. Here the CDR3 reads CASSILGGDEQFF. DNA of the CDR3: TGTGCCAGTAGTATATTGGGGGGGGATGAGCAGTTCTTC.

Comments on this clonotype: A much more abundant neighbour one base away suggests this may be a read error. The rearrangement joins TRBV9 to TRBJ2-7; D is ambiguous. Germline-derived CDR1 and CDR2 are SGDLS and YYNGEE. Between the trimmed V and J ends, which lost 3 bases and 5 bases, there was a span of 15 bases. The CDR3 contains 14 residues. The CDR3 sequence: CASSGRDGVHEQYF. The CDR3 DNA follows: TGTGCCAGCAGCGGTCGAGATGGGGTCCACGAGCAGTACTTC.

There are many counts of this clonotype. The rearrangement uses TRBV20-1 and TRBJ2-5; no firm D call. The CDR3 runs to 13 residues. The germline gives CDR1 DFQATT, CDR2 SNEGSKA (reference sequence). The CDR3 reads CSAPRSPRETQYF. The CDR3 DNA reads as TGCAGCGCCCCCCGGAGCCCACGGGAGACCCAGTACTTC.

The rearrangement links TRBV27 to TRBJ1-5; 7 bases agree with TRBD1. The ends lost 5 bases at V and 7 bases at J; junction bases unmatched: 8. The CDR3 has 14 residues. Germline V gene data show CDR1 as MNHEY and CDR2 as SMNVEV (reference sequence). The DNA of the CDR3 is TGTGCCAGCAGTCTACGACAGGGTCAACAGCCCCAGCATTTT. Amino acids: CASSLRQGQQPQHF.

This clonotype was picked up many times. CDR3 sequence (DNA): TGTGCCAGCAGCGTAGGGACACTATACAATGAGCAGTTCTTC. Translating gives CASSVGTLYNEQFF. The chain is built from TRBV7-9 and TRBJ2-1, with D tentatively TRBD1 (6 bases). This CDR3 is 14 amino acids long. CDR1 and CDR2 (germline): SEHNR, FQNEAQ (reference sequence). V shed 5 bases and J shed 4 bases, with 12 bases lying between them.

The V gene is TRBV5-4, the J gene TRBJ1-1; 11 nucleotides match TRBD1. The CDR3 extends over 17 amino acids. V gave up 4 bases and J gave up 4 bases; unmatched junction bases: 12. Germline CDR1 is SGHNT and CDR2 is YYREEE (reference sequence). This CDR3 is CASSRAGTGGLGTEAFF. DNA of the CDR3: TGTGCCAGCAGCCGCGCCGGGACAGGGGGTTTGGGCACTGAAGCTTTCTTT.

Ten or more counts support this clonotype. This sequence joins TRBV7-2 and TRBJ1-5; 11 bases map to TRBD1. The J segment lost 0 bases and the V segment lost 5 bases, leaving 9 bases of the junction unmatched. CDR1 is SGHTA, CDR2 FQGNSA, per germline. The CDR3 spans 18 residues. The CDR3 DNA follows: TGTGCCAGCAGCACCGGGACAGGGGGTCCCTATAGCAATCAGCCCCAGCATTTT. This sequence encodes CASSTGTGGPYSNQPQHF.

Concerning this clonotype itself: A much larger clone lies one base from this, so it may be a read error. V gene TRBV12-3 or TRBV12-4 combines with J gene TRBJ1-1, with unresolved D. The V gene lost 3 bases and the J gene lost 5 bases, with 7 bases spanning the gap. The CDR3 has 12 residues. The CDR3 sequence: CASSFCGTEAFF. Here the CDR3 DNA reads TGTGCCAGCAGTTTTTGTGGGACTGAAGCTTTCTTT.

This clonotype was found a few times. The chain recombines TRBV7-9 with TRBJ1-1; 7 nucleotides line up with TRBD1. The CDR3 length is 14 residues. The trim removed 5 bases at V and 0 bases at J, leaving 3 bases unmatched. Germline V gene sequence: CDR1 SEHNR, CDR2 FQNEAQ (reference sequence). The CDR3 DNA is TGTGCCAGCAGCGTCGGACAGGTGAACACTGAAGCTTTCTTT. It codes for CASSVGQVNTEAFF.

There are many counts of this clonotype. The J gene is TRBJ1-6, the V gene TRBV11-3; 8 bases fit TRBD1. The CDR3 is made up of 14 amino acids. Germline V gene sequence: CDR1 SGHNT, CDR2 YENEEA. Trimming took 5 bases from V and 10 from J; bases not matched to a gene: 7. DNA of the CDR3: TGTGCCAGCAGCCTCGGGACAGGCGGATCACCCCTCCACTTT. Protein product: CASSLGTGGSPLHF.

This clonotype appeared many times. The chain couples TRBV7-2 to TRBJ2-5; tentatively, D is TRBD2 (6 bases). V dropped 4 bases and J dropped 2 bases, with 14 bases sitting between them. This CDR3 is 15 amino acids long. Germline V gene lookup returns CDR1 SGHTA and CDR2 FQGNSA. In nucleotides, the CDR3 is TGTGCCAGCAGCTCATACGGGGGAATACAAGAGACCCAGTACTTC. Protein: CASSSYGGIQETQYF. Using reference TRBV7-2 and TRBJ2-5 for the parts outside the CDR3, the full variable domain is GAGVSQSPSNKVTEKGKDVELRCDPISGHTALYWYRQSLGQGLEFLIYFQGNSAPDKSGLPSDRFSAERTGGSVSTLTIQRTQQEDSAVYLCASSSYGGIQETQYFGPGTRLLVL.

Regarding this clonotype: A junction boundary mismatches the germline segment, possibly from a read error. The chain joins TRBV20-1 to TRBJ2-1; D is undetermined. The CDR3 covers 17 residues. The germline gives CDR1 DFQATT, CDR2 SNEGSKA (reference sequence). The CDR3 reads CCASPLRKATTYNEQFF. The CDR3, as DNA: TGCTGTGCTAGTCCCCTACGTAAGGCCACTACTTACAATGAGCAGTTCTTC.

A remark on this clonotype: With a much larger clone just one base away, this may be a read error. The chain couples TRBV5-1 to TRBJ2-5, with TRBD1 as a possible D gene (6 bases). Trimming pared 3 bases from V and 0 bases from J, leaving 15 bases between. The CDR3 is made up of 16 amino acids. The germline V gene encodes CDR1 SGHRS and CDR2 YFSETQ. DNA for the CDR3: TGCGCCAGCAGCTGGAACAGGGAGTGGGACCAAGAGACCCAGTACTTC. This codes for CASSWNREWDQETQYF. Full variable domain (rest looked up from reference TRBV5-1 and TRBJ2-5): KAGVTQTPRYLIKTRGQQVTLSCSPISGHRSVSWYQQTPGQGLQFLFEYFSETQRNKGNFPGRFSGRQFSNSRSEMNVSTLELGDSALYLCASSWNREWDQETQYFGPGTRLLVL.

This clonotype appeared many times. This rearrangement joins TRBV11-1 to TRBJ1-4, with D tentatively TRBD1 (5 bases). Germline V gene sequence: CDR1 SGHAT, CDR2 FQDESV (reference sequence). This CDR3 region has 18 residues. V was cut by 3 bases and J by 3 bases, with 20 bases left in between. CDR3 in amino acids: CASSFQPGLRRANEKLFF. DNA for the CDR3: TGTGCCAGCAGCTTTCAACCGGGACTTCGGCGGGCTAATGAAAAACTGTTTTTT.

This clonotype was seen many times. The V call is TRBV11-3, the J call TRBJ2-7, with 9 bases fitting TRBD1. From germline, CDR1 is SGHNT and CDR2 YENEEA. Losses at the gene ends were 4 bases for V and 0 bases for J; bases not matched to a gene: 4. This CDR3 has 15 amino acids. The CDR3 protein is CASSSGGQGSYEQYF. Written as DNA, the CDR3 is TGTGCCAGCAGCTCCGGGGGACAGGGCTCCTACGAGCAGTACTTC.

Many counts were recorded for this clonotype. The J gene is TRBJ2-7, the V gene TRBV5-1, with 8 bases lining up with TRBD1. The CDR3 sequence is 13 residues long. With 7 bases clipped from V and 2 bases from J, the junction kept 5 bases outside the gene matches. The germline gives CDR1 SGHRS, CDR2 YFSETQ. CDR3 nucleotides: TGCGCCAGCGGCCGACAGGGGACCTACGAGCAGTACTTC. Protein: CASGRQGTYEQYF.

On this clonotype: Just one base apart from a much larger clone, this may be a read error. This chain links TRBV3-1 with TRBJ2-7; the D is unclear. CDR3 size: 15 residues. Trimming removed 0 bases from V and 0 bases from J, with 9 bases in between. Germline-derived CDR1 and CDR2 are LGHDT and YNNKEL (reference sequence). The CDR3 DNA sequence: TGTGCCAGCAGCCAAGATCGCGTGGACTCCTACGAGCAGTACTTC. Protein: CASSQDRVDSYEQYF.

Points on this clonotype: A read error may be the cause here, since a much bigger clone is one base away. The chain uses TRBV5-4 and TRBJ2-6, with 11 bases lining up with TRBD1. Germline V gene sequence: CDR1 SGHNT, CDR2 YYREEE (reference sequence). The CDR3 sequence is 18 residues long. The trim removed 3 bases at V and 6 bases at J, leaving 11 bases unmatched. Here the CDR3 DNA reads TGTGCCAGCAGCTCGTCCGGGACAGGGGGGCTCTTGGCCAACGTCCTGACTTTC. Its translation: CASSSSGTGGLLANVLTF.

This clonotype was detected ten times or more. The chain joins TRBV5-1 to TRBJ1-5, with unresolved D. The CDR3 covers 16 residues. In germline, CDR1 is SGHRS, CDR2 YFSETQ. Trimming removed 4 bases from V and 6 bases from J, with 20 bases in between. The CDR3 DNA reads TGCGCCAGCAGCCCGGGTGTTAGCAGTCTCGGTCAGCCCCAGCATTTT. The encoded protein is CASSPGVSSLGQPQHF.

Ten or more counts support this clonotype. This chain links TRBV7-9 with TRBJ2-3, with a possible D match to TRBD2 (5 bases). Looked up from germline, CDR1 is SEHNR and CDR2 is FQNEAQ (reference sequence). This CDR3 contains 14 residues. The V and J ends lost 5 bases and 4 bases respectively, with 13 bases between them. The CDR3 region has the DNA TGTGCCAGCAGCCCCCTAAGCGGCCCAGATACGCAGTATTTT. Translation: CASSPLSGPDTQYF.

This clonotype was observed many times. V gene TRBV7-9 combines with J gene TRBJ2-3; 9 bases align to TRBD2. This CDR3 spans 18 amino acids. CDR1 and CDR2 (germline): SEHNR, FQNEAQ (reference sequence). Trimming removed 0 bases from V and 0 bases from J; junction bases left unmatched: 7. The CDR3 here is CASSLAIQRGASTDTQYF. CDR3 sequence (DNA): TGTGCCAGCAGCTTAGCGATCCAGCGGGGGGCGAGCACAGATACGCAGTATTTT.

This clonotype has ten or more counts. The V and J genes are TRBV15 and TRBJ2-4; D ambiguous. Germline V gives CDR1 LNHNV, CDR2 YYDKDF (reference sequence). The CDR3 sequence is 15 residues long. Deletions cut 0 bases from V and 9 bases from J, with 15 bases between. CDR3 DNA sequence: TGTGCCACCAGCAGAGATTCCCCCATACTCAGCATTCAGTACTTC. Translation: CATSRDSPILSIQYF.

This clonotype was detected ten times or more. The chain has TRBV20-1 and TRBJ2-2; the D gene is possibly TRBD1 (6 bases). CDR3 length: 14 residues. Germline V gene lookup returns CDR1 DFQATT and CDR2 SNEGSKA (reference sequence). V was trimmed by 6 bases and J by 0 bases, leaving 11 bases between them. CDR3 coding DNA: TGCAGTGCCCCGGGACAAGCGAACACCGGGGAGCTGTTTTTT. This encodes CSAPGQANTGELFF.